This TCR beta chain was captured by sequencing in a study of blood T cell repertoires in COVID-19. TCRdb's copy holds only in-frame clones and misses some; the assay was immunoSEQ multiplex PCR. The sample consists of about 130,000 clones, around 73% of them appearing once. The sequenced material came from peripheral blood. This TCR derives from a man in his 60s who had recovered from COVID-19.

CDR3 coding DNA: TGCGCCAGCAGTGAGGGAGTGACTAGCGGGGGCGAGCAGTACTTC. Its translation: CASSEGVTSGGEQYF. The chain carries TRBV10-2 and TRBJ2-7, with 12 bases fitting TRBD2. This CDR3 has 15 amino acids. CDR1 and CDR2 from the germline V gene are WSHSY and SAAADI. The ends lost 2 bases at V and 6 bases at J; junction bases unmatched: 5.